Below, 29 T cell receptor beta chains from the same sample are listed, as sequenced in a study of control samples from healthy donors and cancer patients. The protocol was immunoSEQ multiplex PCR, while the TCRdb copy is restricted to in-frame clones and leaves out a portion. The sample carries 98,000 or so clones, 70% to 85% recorded once. The sample consisted of blood. The receptor source for this set is a man aged 18-30 years in good health.

This chain uses TRBV19 with TRBJ1-1, with D maybe TRBD1 (5 bases). The CDR3 is 15 residues long. CDR1 is LNHDA, CDR2 SQIVND, per germline (reference sequence). The V and J ends lost 8 bases and 5 bases respectively, with 21 bases between them. CDR3 sequence (DNA): TGTGCCAGTGTAGTTTTGGAGGGACTTCGAACTGAAGCTTTCTTT. Amino acids: CASVVLEGLRTEAFF.

The rearrangement joins TRBV30 to TRBJ1-1; a weak D match, TRBD1 (6 bases). There are 13 residues in the CDR3. The germline V gene has CDR1 GTSNPN and CDR2 SVGIG (reference sequence). Trimming removed 5 bases from V and 0 bases from J, with 10 bases in between. The CDR3 here is CAWYRDMNTEAFF. The CDR3 DNA reads as TGTGCCTGGTACAGGGACATGAACACTGAAGCTTTCTTT.

The chain recombines TRBV7-3 with TRBJ1-2; tentatively, D is TRBD1 (5 bases). The germline gives CDR1 SGHTA, CDR2 FQGTGA. Trimming left V 5 bases short and J 5 bases short, with 12 bases between. CDR3 length equals 13 residues. The CDR3 loop reads CASSLQGGYGYTF. The DNA of the CDR3 is TGTGCCAGCAGCCTTCAGGGTGGGTATGGCTACACCTTC.

This clone was picked up a small number of times. J is TRBJ2-7 and V is TRBV9, with TRBD1 matching 7 bases. The junction had 8 bases not matched to a gene; V was cut back by 2 bases and J by 6 bases. This CDR3 has 14 residues. CDR1 and CDR2 from the germline V gene are SGDLS and YYNGEE. The CDR3 sequence: CASSVSNYRGEQYF. Here the CDR3 DNA reads TGTGCCAGCAGCGTGTCTAACTACAGGGGCGAGCAGTACTTC.

Only one count was recorded for this clone. The rearrangement links TRBV9 to TRBJ2-5; D remains ambiguous. The CDR3 length is 12 residues. V dropped 0 bases and J dropped 5 bases, with 5 bases sitting between them. Looked up from germline, CDR1 is SGDLS and CDR2 is YYNGEE. Written as DNA, the CDR3 is TGTGCCAGCAGCGTAGGGATTGAGACCCAGTACTTC. This translates into CASSVGIETQYF.

The CDR3 DNA sequence: TGTGCCAGCCAGAAATACGGGACTAGCGGGGGGGCAGCCAAAAACATTCAGTACTTC. It specifies CASQKYGTSGGAAKNIQYF. The V call is TRBV28, the J call TRBJ2-4; 16 bases agree with TRBD2. Per germline, CDR1 MDHEN and CDR2 SYDVKM. Trimming took 8 bases from V and 0 from J; bases not matched to a gene: 10. The CDR3 is made up of 19 amino acids.

This sequence joins TRBV11-1 and TRBJ1-2, with D unclear. Germline CDR1 and CDR2: SGHAT and FQDESV (reference sequence). There are 14 residues in the CDR3. V lost 5 bases to trimming and J lost 2 bases, with 12 bases between them. CDR3 region: CASSPRTVNYGYTF. For the CDR3, the DNA is TGTGCCAGCAGCCCCCGGACCGTCAACTATGGCTACACCTTC.

The chain employs TRBV29-1 and TRBJ2-1; 8 bases line up with TRBD1. CDR1 SQVTM and CDR2 ANQGSEA come from the germline V gene. The CDR3 is 12 residues long. The ends lost 5 bases at V and 10 bases at J; junction bases unmatched: 7. The CDR3 sequence: CSVIQGAWEQFF. The CDR3 coding sequence is TGCAGCGTTATCCAGGGGGCTTGGGAGCAGTTCTTC.

The CDR3 is CASTRWLAGAEGDTQYF. The CDR3 DNA reads as TGTGCCAGCACTCGCTGGCTAGCGGGGGCAGAGGGAGATACGCAGTATTTT. The V and J genes are TRBV2 and TRBJ2-3, with 10 positions matching TRBD2. The CDR3 consists of 17 residues. Germline CDR1 reads SNHLY; CDR2 reads FYNNEI. V shed 7 bases and J 5 bases; nucleotides not matched to a gene: 15.

The CDR3 DNA reads TGTGCCAGCAGCCCATGGACAGGTTATCAGCCCCAGCATTTT. Translation: CASSPWTGYQPQHF. This chain joins TRBV5-6 and TRBJ1-5, with 7 bases that match TRBD1. V shed 4 bases and J 5 bases; nucleotides not matched to a gene: 6. The germline CDR1 and CDR2 sequences are SGHDT and YYEEEE. This CDR3 region has 14 residues.

The chain joins TRBV5-6 to TRBJ2-5, with 11 bases that match TRBD2. The CDR3 spans 16 residues. Trimming took 0 bases from V and 4 from J; bases not matched to a gene: 5. Germline V lookup: CDR1 SGHDT, CDR2 YYEEEE. The CDR3 DNA follows: TGTGCCAGCAGCTTGGGGTCTAGCGGGGGGAGAGAGACCCAGTACTTC. The encoded protein is CASSLGSSGGRETQYF.

The chain is built from TRBV7-9 and TRBJ1-2, with 7 bases identical to TRBD1. The CDR3 is made up of 16 amino acids. Germline V gene sequence: CDR1 SEHNR, CDR2 FQNEAQ (reference sequence). V shed 5 bases and J 8 bases; nucleotides not matched to a gene: 17. In DNA, the CDR3 is TGTGCCAGCAGCCCCCTCGGGACAGACAACCGGCAAGGCTACACCTTC. Protein: CASSPLGTDNRQGYTF. The variable domain in full, with the rest retrieved from reference TRBV7-9 and TRBJ1-2, is DTGVSQNPRHKITKRGQNVTFRCDPISEHNRLYWYRQTLGQGPEFLTYFQNEAQLEKSRLLSDRFSAERPKGSFSTLEIQRTEQGDSAMYLCASSPLGTDNRQGYTFGSGTRLTVV.

Regarding this clone: Compared with germline, one end of the junction differs, possibly owing to a read error. This chain links TRBV24-1 with TRBJ2-3; a weak D match, TRBD2 (5 bases). This CDR3 has 14 residues. The germline V gene encodes CDR1 KGHDR and CDR2 SFDVKD. CDR3: CATSESPSRDTQYF. CDR3 bases: TGTGCCACCAGTGAATCGCCTAGCAGAGATACGCAGTATTTT.

The chain is built from TRBV6-5 and TRBJ1-2, with a tentative D call TRBD1 (6 bases). V was pared by 6 bases and J by 8 bases, with 16 bases between. The CDR3 runs to 13 residues. The V gene's germline CDR1 is MNHEY and CDR2 SVGAGI. CDR3 in DNA: TGTGCCAGCAGGGTATCAGGGGTCGAGGGCTACACCTTC. Translated, it gives CASRVSGVEGYTF.

The chain recombines TRBV5-1 with TRBJ1-5; D remains unclear. CDR3 length: 15 amino acids. The germline V and J ends were trimmed by 0 bases and 2 bases, with 9 bases remaining between them. Germline CDR1 and CDR2: SGHRS and YFSETQ. The CDR3 spells CASSLAGMGNQPQHF. The DNA for the CDR3 is TGCGCCAGCAGCTTGGCGGGAATGGGCAATCAGCCCCAGCATTTT. The variable domain in full, with the rest retrieved from reference TRBV5-1 and TRBJ1-5, is KAGVTQTPRYLIKTRGQQVTLSCSPISGHRSVSWYQQTPGQGLQFLFEYFSETQRNKGNFPGRFSGRQFSNSRSEMNVSTLELGDSALYLCASSLAGMGNQPQHFGDGTRLSIL.

As concerns this clone: The sample has other DNA sequences that encode this CDR3 too. This chain joins TRBV10-2 and TRBJ2-2, with a possible D match to TRBD2 (6 bases). V shed 7 bases and J shed 5 bases, with 20 bases lying between them. CDR3 length equals 16 residues. CDR1 is WSHSY and CDR2 is SAAADI in the germline V gene. The CDR3 loop is CASKGPRQGLTGELFF. The CDR3 DNA is TGCGCCAGCAAAGGGCCCCGGCAGGGACTGACCGGGGAGCTGTTTTTT.

The chain links TRBV5-6 to TRBJ1-3; D unresolved. Germline-derived CDR1 and CDR2 are SGHDT and YYEEEE. V shed 4 bases and J shed 4 bases, with 9 bases lying between them. CDR3 length equals 13 residues. The CDR3 here is CASSPGPGNTIYF. CDR3 DNA sequence: TGTGCCAGCAGCCCGGGCCCGGGAAACACCATATATTTT.

This sequence joins TRBV2 and TRBJ2-4; D is possibly TRBD2 (7 bases). The V gene's germline CDR1 is SNHLY and CDR2 FYNNEI. V gave up 4 bases and J gave up 3 bases, with 16 bases separating them. This CDR3 comprises 16 residues. The CDR3, as DNA: TGTGCCAGCAGTGGTCGGGGGGCGACGGACAAAAACATTCAGTACTTC. Its translation: CASSGRGATDKNIQYF. The full variable domain, with the rest looked up from reference TRBV2 and TRBJ2-4, is EPEVTQTPSHQVTQMGQEVILRCVPISNHLYFYWYRQILGQKVEFLVSFYNNEISEKSEIFDDQFSVERPDGSNFTLKIRSTKLEDSAMYFCASSGRGATDKNIQYFGAGTRLSVL.

V usage is TRBV6-5 and J usage is TRBJ1-4; the D gene is possibly TRBD1 (5 bases). CDR1 and CDR2 (germline): MNHEY, SVGAGI. This CDR3 spans 13 amino acids. Trimming pared 7 bases from V and 8 bases from J, leaving 14 bases between. CDR3 DNA sequence: TGTGCCAGCAAAGGCGGGGGAGGCGAAAAACTGTTTTTT. Its translation is CASKGGGGEKLFF.

The chain is built from TRBV5-5 and TRBJ2-1; a weak D match, TRBD2 (5 bases). The CDR3 is made up of 15 amino acids. V was shortened by 5 bases and J by 3 bases, with 15 bases between the two germline ends. Per germline, CDR1 SGHKS and CDR2 YYEKEE (reference sequence). Here the CDR3 DNA reads TGTGCCAGCAGGGACGGACGCGGGCTCTACAATGAGCAGTTCTTC. Translation: CASRDGRGLYNEQFF.

This chain uses TRBV28 with TRBJ2-1; 9 positions agree with TRBD2. CDR1 MDHEN and CDR2 SYDVKM come from the germline V gene. The CDR3 is 13 amino acids. V gave up 7 bases and J gave up 7 bases; unmatched junction bases: 5. The CDR3 nucleotides read TGTGCCAGCACCCGTAGCGGGGGTAATGAGCAGTTCTTC. This gives the protein CASTRSGGNEQFF.

The chain is built from TRBV7-7 and TRBJ2-3, with no clear D. The CDR3 is made up of 14 amino acids. Trimming removed 2 bases at V and 1 base at J, with 7 bases between. Germline V gene lookup returns CDR1 SSHAT and CDR2 FNYEAQ (reference sequence). The CDR3 sequence is CASSLIQGTDTQYF. As DNA, the CDR3 is TGTGCCAGCAGCTTAATCCAAGGCACAGATACGCAGTATTTT.

The chain employs TRBV13 and TRBJ2-3; D gene uncertain. V lost 4 bases to trimming and J lost 5 bases, with 4 bases between them. The germline gives CDR1 PRHDT, CDR2 FYEKMQ (reference sequence). This CDR3 contains 11 residues. CDR3 in amino acids: CASSSGDTQYF. The CDR3 nucleotides are TGTGCCAGCAGCTCCGGAGATACGCAGTATTTT. The variable domain in full, completed from reference TRBV13 and TRBJ2-3, reads AAGVIQSPRHLIKEKRETATLKCYPIPRHDTVYWYQQGPGQDPQFLISFYEKMQSDKGSIPDRFSAQQFSDYHSELNMSSLELGDSALYFCASSSGDTQYFGPGTRLTVL.

The rearrangement uses TRBV7-9 and TRBJ2-3; possible D gene TRBD2, 7 bases. This CDR3 comprises 18 residues. Trimming pared 5 bases from V and 2 bases from J, leaving 23 bases between. Germline V gene data show CDR1 as SEHNR and CDR2 as FQNEAQ (reference sequence). In nucleotides, the CDR3 is TGTGCCAGCAGCGCCACGGGCGGGGGCCAAACCTTCACAGATACGCAGTATTTT. Its translation: CASSATGGGQTFTDTQYF.

The gene calls are TRBV7-9 and TRBJ1-4; 7 bases fit TRBD1. This CDR3 has 15 amino acids. V dropped 5 bases and J dropped 4; count of bases not matched to a gene: 7. CDR1 and CDR2 from the germline V gene are SEHNR and FQNEAQ (reference sequence). CDR3 sequence: CASSLGQAGNEKLFF. The CDR3 DNA reads TGTGCCAGCAGCCTCGGACAGGCGGGTAATGAAAAACTGTTTTTT. Together with reference TRBV7-9 and TRBJ1-4, the CDR3 gives the full variable domain: DTGVSQNPRHKITKRGQNVTFRCDPISEHNRLYWYRQTLGQGPEFLTYFQNEAQLEKSRLLSDRFSAERPKGSFSTLEIQRTEQGDSAMYLCASSLGQAGNEKLFFGSGTQLSVL.

The J gene is TRBJ2-2, the V gene TRBV5-1; TRBD1 aligns across 8 bases. The CDR3 covers 14 residues. V lost 2 bases, J lost 4 bases, and 1 base stayed unmatched. The V gene's germline CDR1 is SGHRS and CDR2 YFSETQ. CDR3 in amino acids: CASSFTGGTGELFF. CDR3 DNA: TGCGCCAGCAGCTTCACAGGGGGCACCGGGGAGCTGTTTTTT.

The chain joins TRBV4-1 to TRBJ2-7, with D possibly TRBD2 on 5 matching bases. The V end lost 0 bases, the J end lost 6 bases, and 15 bases lay between the germline ends. There are 15 residues in the CDR3. Germline-derived CDR1 and CDR2 are MGHRA and YSYEKL. In DNA form, the CDR3 reads TGCGCCAGCAGCCAAGATTGGACGGGTCGGGGCGAGCAGTACTTC. This gives the protein CASSQDWTGRGEQYF.

This chain joins TRBV7-9 and TRBJ1-3; TRBD1 matches 7 bases. The V gene end was trimmed by 5 bases and the J gene end by 8 bases; junction bases not matched to a gene: 18. The CDR3 runs 17 residues. Germline lookup yields CDR1 SEHNR and CDR2 FQNEAQ (reference sequence). The CDR3 nucleotides read TGTGCCAGCAGCGAATGGACAGGCGGAATAATAGGAGACACCATATATTTT. Translating it yields CASSEWTGGIIGDTIYF.

The CDR3: CASDGGTNEKLFF. The CDR3 nucleotides read TGTGCCAGCGATGGGGGTACTAATGAAAAACTGTTTTTT. This chain uses TRBV2 with TRBJ1-4; TRBD1 might be the D (5 bases). Germline V lookup: CDR1 SNHLY, CDR2 FYNNEI. This CDR3 has 13 amino acids. Trimming removed 8 bases from V and 2 bases from J, with 9 bases in between.